The next 15 T cell receptor beta chains were all read from a single sample in a study of T cell clonotyping in hematopoietic cell transplantation. Indicated time point: recipient sample about 28 days before transplant, after cytoreduction. Generated by immunoSEQ multiplex PCR, the TCRdb table keeps only in-frame clones and is missing some. This sample has about 27,000 clones, with less than 75% found just once. The sample was peripheral blood mononuclear cells, taken before stem cell transplant. The source is a man aged 45-65 years with myelodysplastic syndrome. Some clones in this sample may be carry-over from other donors' samples.

V gene TRBV2 combines with J gene TRBJ2-7; D remains unclear. Germline assignment: CDR1 SNHLY and CDR2 FYNNEI. Trimming shortened V by 8 bases and J by 2 bases, and 10 bases separated the two germline ends. This CDR3 has 12 amino acids. CDR3 sequence reads: CASSNRTYEQYF. The CDR3 DNA follows: TGTGCCAGCTCGAACCGAACCTACGAGCAGTACTTC. Combining the CDR3 with reference TRBV2 and TRBJ2-7 gives the whole variable domain EPEVTQTPSHQVTQMGQEVILRCVPISNHLYFYWYRQILGQKVEFLVSFYNNEISEKSEIFDDQFSVERPDGSNFTLKIRSTKLEDSAMYFCASSNRTYEQYFGPGTRLTVT.

A single count supports this clone. The chain has TRBV30 and TRBJ2-2, with 9 bases aligning to TRBD2. This CDR3 has 14 residues. The ends lost 4 bases at V and 5 bases at J; junction bases unmatched: 5. Germline V CDR1 and CDR2: GTSNPN, SVGIG (reference sequence). CDR3 nucleotide sequence: TGTGCCTGGATGAAGCGGGGGGAAACCGGGGAGCTGTTTTTT. Translation gives CAWMKRGETGELFF.

This clone appeared a single time. The chain carries TRBV30 and TRBJ2-7, with TRBD1 matching 9 bases. V dropped 2 bases and J dropped 6; count of bases not matched to a gene: 5. The CDR3 totals 13 residues. CDR1 and CDR2 (germline): GTSNPN, SVGIG (reference sequence). Written as DNA, the CDR3 is TGTGCCTGGAGTTACAGGGGGCAGATCGAGCAGTACTTC. This encodes CAWSYRGQIEQYF.

The chain joins TRBV19 to TRBJ2-2; D gene unclear. CDR1 and CDR2 from the germline V gene are LNHDA and SQIVND (reference sequence). The V end was cut by 1 base, the J end by 7 bases, with 10 bases between. The CDR3 length is 14 residues. The CDR3 sequence is CASSIGPRGGELFF. DNA of the CDR3: TGTGCCAGTAGTATAGGACCCCGCGGCGGGGAGCTGTTTTTT.

The chain couples TRBV7-3 to TRBJ1-1; the D is unclear. The CDR3 has 12 residues. CDR1 and CDR2 (germline): SGHTA, FQGTGA. V gave up 4 bases and J gave up 5 bases, with 8 bases separating them. The CDR3 DNA is TGTGCCAGCAGCTATACTGGGACTGAAGCTTTCTTT. Translated, it gives CASSYTGTEAFF.

V gene TRBV6-5 combines with J gene TRBJ1-5; D remains ambiguous. Trimming removed 0 bases at V and 3 bases at J, with 9 bases between. Germline assignment: CDR1 MNHEY and CDR2 SVGAGI. CDR3 length equals 15 residues. The CDR3 DNA sequence: TGTGCCAGCAGTTACTCAGCGGGAACCAATCAGCCCCAGCATTTT. Amino acids: CASSYSAGTNQPQHF.

V gene TRBV6-6 combines with J gene TRBJ2-3; 9 bases fit TRBD2. Trimming removed 0 bases from V and 2 bases from J; junction bases left unmatched: 3. Germline V CDR1 and CDR2: MNHNY, SVGAGI (reference sequence). The CDR3 is 16 amino acids. The CDR3 sequence: CASSYSSGGFTDTQYF. CDR3 sequence (DNA): TGTGCCAGCAGTTACTCTAGCGGGGGCTTCACAGATACGCAGTATTTT.

The chain uses TRBV5-1 and TRBJ1-3, with a weak D call TRBD1 (6 bases). Germline V gene sequence: CDR1 SGHRS, CDR2 YFSETQ. This CDR3 comprises 14 residues. Trimming removed 6 bases from V and 3 bases from J, with 13 bases in between. CDR3 residues: CASNGGANGNTIYF. For the CDR3, the DNA is TGCGCCAGCAACGGGGGCGCGAATGGAAACACCATATATTTT.

The rearrangement links TRBV19 to TRBJ2-2; D is unclear. The length of the CDR3 is 11 residues. V lost 6 bases and J lost 5, with 4 bases in between. The germline CDR1 and CDR2 sequences are LNHDA and SQIVND (reference sequence). In DNA, the CDR3 is TGTGCCAGTAGCCTAACCGGGGAGCTGTTTTTT. Translated: CASSLTGELFF.

The chain employs TRBV5-6 and TRBJ1-2; D perhaps matches TRBD1 (5 bases). This CDR3 has 13 amino acids. Germline V lookup: CDR1 SGHDT, CDR2 YYEEEE. V was clipped by 0 bases and J by 7 bases, with 10 bases between them. CDR3 DNA sequence: TGTGCCAGCAGCTTGGAGGGGATAAGTGGCTACACCTTC. Its protein product is CASSLEGISGYTF.

The chain joins TRBV6-5 to TRBJ1-2; D call uncertain. This CDR3 contains 12 residues. Between the trimmed V and J ends, which lost 5 bases and 8 bases, there was a span of 12 bases. Germline CDR1 MNHEY, CDR2 SVGAGI. The CDR3 sequence is CASSPNKVGYTF. CDR3 DNA: TGTGCCAGCAGTCCTAATAAAGTAGGCTACACCTTC.

The chain carries TRBV29-1 and TRBJ1-5; a weak D match, TRBD1 (6 bases). The ends were cut back, 6 bases at V and 5 bases at J, with 14 bases in the middle. Germline V gene sequence: CDR1 SQVTM, CDR2 ANQGSEA. The CDR3 loop spans 13 amino acids. CDR3 protein: CSVDTGRDQPQHF. CDR3 nucleotides: TGCAGCGTGGATACAGGGAGGGATCAGCCCCAGCATTTT.

The chain recombines TRBV30 with TRBJ1-1; tentative D call: TRBD1 (5 bases). Germline CDR1 GTSNPN, CDR2 SVGIG (reference sequence). V lost 1 base and J 5 bases, leaving 17 bases between the germline ends. The CDR3 runs to 15 residues. Written as DNA, the CDR3 is TGTGCCTGGAGTGCTGACGGAAGGGGTTGGACTGAAGCTTTCTTT. Translating gives CAWSADGRGWTEAFF.

The rearrangement links TRBV9 to TRBJ1-6, with D perhaps TRBD1 (6 bases). In germline, CDR1 is SGDLS, CDR2 YYNGEE. The CDR3 runs 14 residues. Trimming took 2 bases from V and 7 from J, leaving 10 bases between them. The CDR3 DNA is TGTGCCAGCAGCGTTATGGACAGCAATTCACCCCTCCACTTT. It is translated as CASSVMDSNSPLHF.

The CDR3 nucleotides are TGTGCCAGTAGTATACAGGCATCGAACACTGAAGCTTTCTTT. Translated: CASSIQASNTEAFF. The chain is built from TRBV19 and TRBJ1-1; no reliable D call. Between the trimmed V and J ends, which lost 2 bases and 1 base, there was a span of 8 bases. Germline lookup yields CDR1 LNHDA and CDR2 SQIVND (reference sequence). The length of the CDR3 is 14 residues.